The 20 T cell receptor beta chains in this list originate from one sample, sequenced in a study of T cell changes during pregnancy in multiple sclerosis. Sequencing used immunoSEQ multiplex PCR; TCRdb keeps in-frame clones, though not all of them. The table lists about 38,000 clones, more than 90% of them singletons. The input for sequencing was CD8+ T cells from peripheral blood mononuclear cells, taken after pregnancy. The receptors were gathered from a female donor with multiple sclerosis, enrolled in a pregnancy study.

The chain's CDR3 is CATSRGRLLSGANVLTF. The CDR3 DNA follows: TGTGCCACCAGCAGAGGCAGACTTTTATCTGGGGCCAACGTCCTGACTTTC. This sequence joins TRBV15 and TRBJ2-6, with unresolved D. With 1 base removed from V and 1 base from J, the gap between germline ends came to 11 bases. This CDR3 spans 17 amino acids. The V gene's germline CDR1 is LNHNV and CDR2 YYDKDF (reference sequence).

This chain links TRBV7-9 with TRBJ1-4, with D tentatively TRBD1 (6 bases). The CDR3 consists of 16 residues. Between the trimmed V and J ends, which lost 5 bases and 7 bases, there was a span of 20 bases. Germline CDR1 reads SEHNR; CDR2 reads FQNEAQ (reference sequence). CDR3: CASSRGGNRILEKLFF. Here the CDR3 DNA reads TGTGCCAGCAGCAGGGGGGGGAACAGGATCCTTGAAAAACTGTTTTTT.

V is TRBV7-9 and J is TRBJ1-2; 9 nucleotides align to TRBD1. V lost 5 bases, J lost 6 bases, and 4 bases stayed unmatched. The CDR3 is 13 amino acids. Germline loops: CDR1 SEHNR, CDR2 FQNEAQ (reference sequence). The CDR3 region is CASSPTGGHGYTF. For the CDR3, the DNA is TGTGCCAGCAGCCCAACAGGGGGCCATGGCTACACCTTC.

The chain couples TRBV15 to TRBJ2-2, with a weak D call TRBD2 (6 bases). Germline assignment: CDR1 LNHNV and CDR2 YYDKDF (reference sequence). Trimming left V 0 bases short and J 6 bases short, with 11 bases between. This CDR3 region has 15 residues. CDR3 in amino acids: CATSRDRGSPGELFF. The CDR3 DNA sequence: TGTGCCACCAGCAGAGATCGGGGGTCCCCCGGGGAGCTGTTTTTT.

V usage is TRBV29-1 and J usage is TRBJ2-1; unclear D gene. Germline V CDR1 and CDR2: SQVTM, ANQGSEA. The CDR3 length is 14 residues. Trimming removed 2 bases at V and 3 bases at J, with 11 bases between. CDR3 nucleotide sequence: TGCAGCGTTGAATGGCGCGGTAACTACAATGAGCAGTTCTTC. Protein product: CSVEWRGNYNEQFF.

The CDR3 loop is CASSYSGTGYEQYF. The CDR3 DNA reads as TGTGCCAGCAGTTACTCCGGGACAGGGTACGAGCAGTACTTC. V gene TRBV6-5 combines with J gene TRBJ2-7, with 9 bases identical to TRBD1. V was pared by 0 bases and J by 4 bases, with 1 base of the junction left unmatched. This CDR3 comprises 14 residues. The V gene's germline CDR1 is MNHEY and CDR2 SVGAGI.

The chain has TRBV6-1 and TRBJ2-1; tentative D call: TRBD2 (6 bases). The CDR3 contains 14 residues. Per germline, CDR1 MNHNS and CDR2 SASEGT. V gave up 3 bases and J gave up 6 bases, with 12 bases separating them. The CDR3 sequence: CASSDAGFFNEQFF. DNA of the CDR3: TGTGCCAGCAGTGATGCGGGATTCTTCAATGAGCAGTTCTTC.

The chain combines TRBV9 with TRBJ2-1, with a tentative D call TRBD1 (6 bases). Germline lookup yields CDR1 SGDLS and CDR2 YYNGEE. The CDR3 loop spans 15 amino acids. Trimming took off 0 bases at V and 4 bases at J, with 11 bases between the two ends. CDR3 sequence reads: CASSVGTGQYNEQFF. CDR3 nucleotide sequence: TGTGCCAGCAGCGTAGGAACAGGGCAATACAATGAGCAGTTCTTC.

The genes are TRBV2 and TRBJ2-7; 11 nucleotides agree with TRBD2. This CDR3 is built from 15 residues. J was trimmed by 1 base and V by 6 bases; bases with no gene match: 5. Germline V gene lookup returns CDR1 SNHLY and CDR2 FYNNEI. Written as DNA, the CDR3 is TGTGCCAGCAGGGAGACTAGCGGGACGTCCTACGAGCAGTACTTC. Residues: CASRETSGTSYEQYF.

About this clone itself: Its ends do not fully match the called genes, so a read error is possible. The chain combines TRBV7-9 with TRBJ2-7; D may be TRBD1 (5 bases). From germline, CDR1 is SEHNR and CDR2 FQNEAQ (reference sequence). This CDR3 is built from 12 residues. The CDR3 is CASSLGRSLPRF. The CDR3 nucleotides are TGTGCCAGCAGCTTGGGGCGTTCCCTTCCCCGCTTC.

The V and J genes are TRBV28 and TRBJ2-3; a weak D match, TRBD2 (6 bases). Germline V gene sequence: CDR1 MDHEN, CDR2 SYDVKM. The CDR3 totals 16 residues. Between the trimmed V and J ends, which lost 6 bases and 3 bases, there was a span of 19 bases. The CDR3 DNA is TGTGCCAGCAGGGAGGATCTGGCGGGATTAACAGATACGCAGTATTTT. Its protein product is CASREDLAGLTDTQYF.

The rearrangement uses TRBV13 and TRBJ2-1, with 10 bases matching TRBD2. The V gene end was trimmed by 7 bases and the J gene end by 9 bases; junction bases not matched to a gene: 3. The germline gives CDR1 PRHDT, CDR2 FYEKMQ (reference sequence). This CDR3 has 12 residues. The CDR3 DNA reads as TGTGCCAGCACTAGCGGGGGCCTTGAGCAGTTCTTC. It specifies CASTSGGLEQFF.

This rearrangement joins TRBV29-1 to TRBJ1-1; D possibly corresponds to TRBD1 (5 bases). Trimming shortened V by 2 bases and J by 8 bases, and 6 bases separated the two germline ends. The CDR3 length is 10 residues. Germline assignment: CDR1 SQVTM and CDR2 ANQGSEA. CDR3 protein: CSVEYREAFF. CDR3 DNA sequence: TGCAGCGTTGAATACAGGGAAGCTTTCTTT.

The chain uses TRBV10-1 and TRBJ1-5; 10 nucleotides agree with TRBD1. CDR1 and CDR2 from the germline V gene are WNHNN and SYGVQD (reference sequence). The length of the CDR3 is 14 residues. V lost 8 bases and J lost 2; bases outside the gene matches: 3. The CDR3 DNA is TGCGCCAGCTCCGGGACAGGGGGCAATCAGCCCCAGCATTTT. Translated: CASSGTGGNQPQHF.

The chain uses TRBV11-1 and TRBJ1-1; 8 positions match TRBD1. V shed 5 bases and J 1 base; nucleotides not matched to a gene: 6. The CDR3 runs to 15 residues. CDR1 is SGHAT, CDR2 FQDESV, per germline (reference sequence). CDR3 sequence: CASSDWDRQNTEAFF. The CDR3 DNA reads as TGTGCCAGCAGCGACTGGGACAGGCAGAACACTGAAGCTTTCTTT. The full variable domain, with the rest looked up from reference TRBV11-1 and TRBJ1-1, is EAEVAQSPRYKITEKSQAVAFWCDPISGHATLYWYRQILGQGPELLVQFQDESVVDDSQLPKDRFSAERLKGVDSTLKIQPAELGDSAMYLCASSDWDRQNTEAFFGQGTRLTVV.

This clone was found once. One end of the junction fails to match germline, which may point to a read error. The V call is TRBV6-1, the J call TRBJ2-3; TRBD2 agrees at 7 bases. Per germline, CDR1 MNHNS and CDR2 SASEGT. CDR3 length: 16 amino acids. The CDR3, as DNA: TGTGCCAGCAGCGAAGGGCGGCGGGGGACCACAGATACGCAGTATTTT. It translates to CASSEGRRGTTDTQYF.

The chain is built from TRBV4-1 and TRBJ2-7, with 7 bases lining up with TRBD1. Trimming at V came to 3 bases and at J to 0 bases, leaving 5 bases not matched to a gene. This CDR3 contains 15 residues. CDR1 is MGHRA and CDR2 is YSYEKL in the germline V gene. The CDR3 protein is CASSQLTGFSYEQYF. CDR3 sequence (DNA): TGCGCCAGCAGCCAGCTGACAGGGTTCTCCTACGAGCAGTACTTC.

The chain employs TRBV5-5 and TRBJ1-5; 7 bases match TRBD1. The length of the CDR3 is 15 residues. V was clipped by 4 bases and J by 2 bases; unmatched bases: 6. Germline V CDR1 and CDR2: SGHKS, YYEKEE (reference sequence). As DNA, the CDR3 is TGTGCCAGCAGCATACGACAGGGTGGCAATCAGCCCCAGCATTTT. This gives the protein CASSIRQGGNQPQHF.

The chain combines TRBV2 with TRBJ2-7; 8 bases agree with TRBD1. With V trimmed by 6 bases and J by 4 bases, 11 bases remained unmatched. CDR1 SNHLY and CDR2 FYNNEI come from the germline V gene. The CDR3 spans 15 residues. DNA of the CDR3: TGTGCCAGCAGACTTGGACAGGGCCGAATGTACGAGCAGTACTTC. Translated, it gives CASRLGQGRMYEQYF.

The V and J genes are TRBV2 and TRBJ2-7; weak D call: TRBD2 (6 bases). This CDR3 contains 15 residues. V lost 2 bases to trimming and J lost 4 bases, with 15 bases between them. Looked up from germline, CDR1 is SNHLY and CDR2 is FYNNEI. For the CDR3, the DNA is TGTGCCAGCAGTGAAAGGCGGGCCGCGGGGTACGAGCAGTACTTC. As protein: CASSERRAAGYEQYF.